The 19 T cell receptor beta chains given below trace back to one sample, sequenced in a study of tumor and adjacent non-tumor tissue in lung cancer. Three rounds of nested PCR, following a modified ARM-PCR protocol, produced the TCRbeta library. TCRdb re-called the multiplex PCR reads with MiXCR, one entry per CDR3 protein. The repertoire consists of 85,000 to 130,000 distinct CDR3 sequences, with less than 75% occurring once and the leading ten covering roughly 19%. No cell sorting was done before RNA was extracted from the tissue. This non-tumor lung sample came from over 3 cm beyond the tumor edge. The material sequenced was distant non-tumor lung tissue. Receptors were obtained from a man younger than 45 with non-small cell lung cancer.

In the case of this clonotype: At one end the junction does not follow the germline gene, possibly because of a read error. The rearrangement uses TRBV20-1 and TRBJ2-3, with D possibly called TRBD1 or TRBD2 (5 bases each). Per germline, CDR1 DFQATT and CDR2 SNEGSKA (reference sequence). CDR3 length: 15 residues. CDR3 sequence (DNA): TGTAGTGCTAACATGAGGGGAAAGAGTACAGATACGCAGTATTTT. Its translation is CSANMRGKSTDTQYF.

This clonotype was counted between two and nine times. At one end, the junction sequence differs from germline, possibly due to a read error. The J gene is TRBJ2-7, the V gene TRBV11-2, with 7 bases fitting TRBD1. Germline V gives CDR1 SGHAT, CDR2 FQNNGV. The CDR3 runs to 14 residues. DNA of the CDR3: TGTGCCAGCAAACAGGGGCATAGCTCCTGCGAGCAGTATTTC. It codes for CASKQGHSSCEQYF.

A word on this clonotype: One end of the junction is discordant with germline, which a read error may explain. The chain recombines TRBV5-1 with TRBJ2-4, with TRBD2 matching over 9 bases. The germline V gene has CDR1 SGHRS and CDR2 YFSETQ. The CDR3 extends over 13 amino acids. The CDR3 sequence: CASSLATSGIEYF. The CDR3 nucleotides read TGCGCCAGTAGCTTGGCGACTAGCGGCATTGAGTACTTC.

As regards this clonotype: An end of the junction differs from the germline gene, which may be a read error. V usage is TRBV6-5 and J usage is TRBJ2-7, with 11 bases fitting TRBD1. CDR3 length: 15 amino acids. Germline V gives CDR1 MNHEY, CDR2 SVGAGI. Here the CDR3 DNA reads TGTGCCAACAGTTACCGGGACAGGGGGTCCTACGAGCTGTACTTC. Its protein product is CANSYRDRGSYELYF.

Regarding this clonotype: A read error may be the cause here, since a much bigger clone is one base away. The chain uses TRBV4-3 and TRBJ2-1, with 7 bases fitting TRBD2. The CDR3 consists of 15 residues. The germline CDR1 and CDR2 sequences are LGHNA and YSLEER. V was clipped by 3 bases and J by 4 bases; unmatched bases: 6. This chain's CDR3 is CASSQGLSGYNEQFF. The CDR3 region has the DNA TGCGCCAGCAGCCAGGGACTATCGGGGTACAATGAGCAGTTCTTC.

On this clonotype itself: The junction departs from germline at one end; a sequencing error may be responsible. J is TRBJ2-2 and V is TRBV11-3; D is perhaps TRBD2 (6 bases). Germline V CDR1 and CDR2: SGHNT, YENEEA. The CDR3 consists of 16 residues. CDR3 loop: CAISSRGILDTGGLFF. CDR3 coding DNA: TGTGCCATCAGCTCCCGGGGCATACTAGACACCGGGGGGCTGTTTTTT.

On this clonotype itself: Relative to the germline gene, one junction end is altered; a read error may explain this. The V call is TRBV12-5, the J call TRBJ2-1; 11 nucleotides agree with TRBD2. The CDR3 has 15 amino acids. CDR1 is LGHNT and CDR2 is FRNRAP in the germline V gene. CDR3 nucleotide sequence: TGTGTTAGTGGTTTTAGCGGGAGGGCCGAAAATGAGCAGTCCTTC. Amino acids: CVSGFSGRAENEQSF.

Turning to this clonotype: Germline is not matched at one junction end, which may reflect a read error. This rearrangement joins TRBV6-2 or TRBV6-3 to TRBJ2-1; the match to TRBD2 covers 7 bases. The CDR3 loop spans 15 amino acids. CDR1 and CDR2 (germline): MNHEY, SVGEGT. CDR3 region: CASTRRAGKSNEQFF. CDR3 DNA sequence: TGTGCCAGCACACGACGAGCGGGAAAAAGCAATGAACAGTTCTTC.

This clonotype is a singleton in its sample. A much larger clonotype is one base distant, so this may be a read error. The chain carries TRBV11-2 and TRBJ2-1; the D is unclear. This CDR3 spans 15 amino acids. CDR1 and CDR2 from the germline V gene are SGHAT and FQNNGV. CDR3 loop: CASSLGGYGYNEHFF. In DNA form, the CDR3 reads TGTGCCAGCAGCTTAGGTGGGTATGGCTACAATGAGCATTTCTTC.

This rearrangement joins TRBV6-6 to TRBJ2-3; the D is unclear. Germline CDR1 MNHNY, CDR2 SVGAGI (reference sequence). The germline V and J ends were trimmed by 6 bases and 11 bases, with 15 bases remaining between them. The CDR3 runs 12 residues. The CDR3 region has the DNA TGTGCCAGCAGGACGAGTCCCCAGATGCAGTATTTT. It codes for CASRTSPQMQYF.

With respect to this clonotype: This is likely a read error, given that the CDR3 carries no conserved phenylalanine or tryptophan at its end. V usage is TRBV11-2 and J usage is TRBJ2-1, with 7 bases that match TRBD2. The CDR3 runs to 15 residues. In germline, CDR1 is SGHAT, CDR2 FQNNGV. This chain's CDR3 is CASSLAWSSGNDQFS. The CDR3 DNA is TGTGCCAGCAGCTTAGCATGGTCTAGCGGCAATGATCAGTTCTCC.

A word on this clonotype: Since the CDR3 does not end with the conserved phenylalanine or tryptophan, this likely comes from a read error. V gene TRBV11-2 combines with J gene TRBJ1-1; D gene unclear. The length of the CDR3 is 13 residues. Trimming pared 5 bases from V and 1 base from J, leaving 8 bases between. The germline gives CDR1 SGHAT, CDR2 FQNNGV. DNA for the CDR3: TGTGCCAGCAGCCTCCCACCGAACACTGAAGCTTTCTCT. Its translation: CASSLPPNTEAFS.

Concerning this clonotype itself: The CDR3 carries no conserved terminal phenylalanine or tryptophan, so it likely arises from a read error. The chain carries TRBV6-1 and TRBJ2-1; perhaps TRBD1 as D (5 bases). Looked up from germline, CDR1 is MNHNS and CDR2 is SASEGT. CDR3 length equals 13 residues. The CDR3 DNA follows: TGTGCTAGCAGTGAACCCCAGGGTGATGAGCAGTTCATC. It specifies CASSEPQGDEQFI.

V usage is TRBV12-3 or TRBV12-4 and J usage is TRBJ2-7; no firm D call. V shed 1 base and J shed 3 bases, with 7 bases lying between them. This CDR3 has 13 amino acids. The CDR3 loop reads CASSLGQDYEQYF. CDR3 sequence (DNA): TGTGCCAGCAGTTTAGGGCAGGACTACGAGCAGTACTTC.

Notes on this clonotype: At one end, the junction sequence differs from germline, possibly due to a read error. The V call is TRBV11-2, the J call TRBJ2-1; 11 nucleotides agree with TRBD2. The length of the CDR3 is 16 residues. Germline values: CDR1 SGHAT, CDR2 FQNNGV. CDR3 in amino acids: CASSNTWTSGWDEQFF. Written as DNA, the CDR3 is TGTGCCAGCAGCAACACATGGACTAGCGGGTGGGATGAACAGTTCTTC.

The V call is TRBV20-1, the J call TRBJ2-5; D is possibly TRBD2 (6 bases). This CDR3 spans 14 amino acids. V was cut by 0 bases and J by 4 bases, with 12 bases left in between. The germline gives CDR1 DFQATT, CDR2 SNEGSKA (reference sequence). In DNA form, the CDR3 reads TGCAGTGCTAGAGAGAGCTTTAGCGGAGAGACCCAGTACTTC. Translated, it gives CSARESFSGETQYF.

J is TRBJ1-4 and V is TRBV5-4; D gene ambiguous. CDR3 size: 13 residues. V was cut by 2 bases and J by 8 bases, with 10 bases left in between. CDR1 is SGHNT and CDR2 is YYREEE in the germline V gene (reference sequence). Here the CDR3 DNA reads TGTGCCAGCAGCTTTCCGGGAGACGAAAAACTGTTTTTT. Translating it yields CASSFPGDEKLFF.

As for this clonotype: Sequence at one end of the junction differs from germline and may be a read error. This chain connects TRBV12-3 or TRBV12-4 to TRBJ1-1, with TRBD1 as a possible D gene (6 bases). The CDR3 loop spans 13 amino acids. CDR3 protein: CTSSLGGRTETFF. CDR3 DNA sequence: TGTACCAGCAGTTTAGGGGGTCGGACTGAAACTTTCTTT.

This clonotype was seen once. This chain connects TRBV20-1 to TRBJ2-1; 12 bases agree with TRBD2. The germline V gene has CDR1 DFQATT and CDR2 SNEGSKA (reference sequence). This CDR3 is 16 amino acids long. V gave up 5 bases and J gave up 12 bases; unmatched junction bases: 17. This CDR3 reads CSALDTLTSGRGGQFF. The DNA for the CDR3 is TGCAGTGCTTTAGATACACTGACTAGCGGGAGAGGAGGGCAGTTCTTC.